These T cell receptor beta chains were read from a single sample in a study of OX40 agonist ivuxolimab in advanced cancers. Sequencing used immunoSEQ multiplex PCR; TCRdb keeps in-frame clones, though not all of them. The sample holds 45,000 to 55,000 clones, approximately 84% seen once. Here the sequenced sample was CD4+ or CD8+ T cells sorted from blood, taken in a trial of the OX40 agonist ivuxolimab. The origin of the receptors is an adult with an advanced solid tumor such as melanoma, head and neck, liver or kidney cancer. Each CDR3 is given with its conserved first and last residue. Each record gives: clone size, D gene, V gene, J gene, CDR3 DNA, CDR3 protein. The D gene is left open where the match is weak. Size values are once, few and many counts, or a class for expanded clones, and some rows have none.

.	.	TRBV27	TRBJ2-1	TGTGCCAGCAGTTTACGAGAGGGCCACAATGAGCAGTTCTTC	CASSLREGHNEQFF
.	.	TRBV6-1	TRBJ2-7	TGTGCCAGCAGTGAAGCGGAAGTGATCTCCTACGAGCAGTACTTC	CASSEAEVISYEQYF
.	.	TRBV28	TRBJ2-7	TGTGCCAGCAGTTTAGGTCTCAGAGAGCAGTACTTC	CASSLGLREQYF
.	TRBD2	TRBV28	TRBJ2-7	TGTGCCAGCAGTCCCATGGGGCTAGCGGTCCAGCAGTACTTC	CASSPMGLAVQQYF
few	TRBD2	TRBV7-6	TRBJ2-3	TGTGCCAGCAGCTCCTCTAGCGGGCTCACAGATACGCAGTATTTT	CASSSSSGLTDTQYF
.	TRBD1	TRBV28	TRBJ2-7	TGTGCCAGCAGTTCCCGGACAGGAGTCTCCTACGAGCAGTACTTC	CASSSRTGVSYEQYF
.	TRBD2	TRBV2	TRBJ2-5	TGTGCCAGCAGTCCGATGACTAGCGGCCAAGAGACCCAGTACTTC	CASSPMTSGQETQYF
.	.	TRBV7-9	TRBJ2-1	TGTGCCAGCAGCTTAGCCAGCTACAATGAGCAGTTCTTC	CASSLASYNEQFF
.	TRBD2	TRBV30	TRBJ2-3	TGTGCCTGGAGTGTACGACTAGCCACGCAGTATTTT	CAWSVRLATQYF
.	.	TRBV30	TRBJ2-7	TGTGCCTGGAGTGTACGGGTTAGCGGTCCAAGGAGCTCCTACGAGCAGTACTTC	CAWSVRVSGPRSSYEQYF
few	.	TRBV5-8	TRBJ1-3	TGTGCCAGCAGCTTGGAATTTGGAAACACCATATATTTT	CASSLEFGNTIYF
.	TRBD1	TRBV29-1	TRBJ1-2	TGCAGCGGGGGACAGGGGGTTTATGGCTACACCTTC	CSGGQGVYGYTF
.	.	TRBV10-3	TRBJ2-3	TGTGCCATCAGTGAGGGGGCCCGCACAGATACGCAGTATTTT	CAISEGARTDTQYF
.	TRBD2	TRBV9	TRBJ2-7	TGTGCCAGCAGCCTGACTAGCGGGAGCTCCTACGAGCAGTACTTC	CASSLTSGSSYEQYF
.	TRBD1	TRBV18	TRBJ1-1	TGTGCCAGCTCTCCCGAGGGGGCGGGCACTGAAGCTTTCTTT	CASSPEGAGTEAFF
.	.	TRBV2	TRBJ2-1	TGTGCCAGCAGTGAACTCAGCTCCTACAATGAGCAGTTCTTC	CASSELSSYNEQFF
.	.	TRBV28	TRBJ2-2	TGTGCCAGCACCGACGTGAACACCGGGGAGCTGTTTTTT	CASTDVNTGELFF
.	TRBD2	TRBV4-2	TRBJ2-7	TGTGCCAGCAGCCGAGGAGCGGGAGTCGCTTCCTACGAGCAGTACTTC	CASSRGAGVASYEQYF
.	TRBD2	TRBV14	TRBJ2-7	TGTGCCAGCAGCCAAGATAGCGGGAGCTCCTACGAGCAGTACTTC	CASSQDSGSSYEQYF
.	TRBD1	TRBV5-6	TRBJ2-1	TGTGCCAGCAGCCTCCACGGGACAGGGGGCCTCTACAATGAGCAGTTCTTC	CASSLHGTGGLYNEQFF
.	.	TRBV9	TRBJ2-7	TGTGCCAGCAGCGTATCAGAGGGTTCCTACGCCGAGCAGTACTTC	CASSVSEGSYAEQYF
.	.	TRBV11-2	TRBJ1-5	TGTGCCAGCAGCAGTGGACAGTATAGCAATCAGCCCCAGCATTTT	CASSSGQYSNQPQHF
.	TRBD1	TRBV19	TRBJ2-1	TGTGCCAGTAGTATTCGGGTTGGGGGACAGGGGATTGGTGAGCAGTTCTTC	CASSIRVGGQGIGEQFF
few	.	TRBV10-3	TRBJ1-2	TGTGCCATCAAGGCAGGGGTCTACTATGGCTACACCTTC	CAIKAGVYYGYTF
.	TRBD1	TRBV6-1	TRBJ1-5	TGTGCCAGCAGTGAAAGGGGACAGAGGAATCAGCCCCAGCATTTT	CASSERGQRNQPQHF
few	.	TRBV5-1	TRBJ2-5	TGCGCCAGCAGCTTCGGACAGTCACTGGGGGAGACCCAGTACTTC	CASSFGQSLGETQYF
.	TRBD2	TRBV11-2	TRBJ2-1	TGTGCCAGCAGCCCCCTAGCGGGAGCCGGGAATGAGCAGTTCTTC	CASSPLAGAGNEQFF
.	.	TRBV30	TRBJ1-6	TGTGCCTGGAGTGACCCCCGGGGCGGGTCCTATAATTCACCCCTCCACTTT	CAWSDPRGGSYNSPLHF
.	.	TRBV6-5	TRBJ1-3	TGTGCCAGCAGTTACTCGATTGGGAGCTCTGGAAACACCATATATTTT	CASSYSIGSSGNTIYF
.	.	TRBV19	TRBJ1-2	TGTGCCAGTAGTATAGCCGGACCTGGAGGGGGCTACACCTTC	CASSIAGPGGGYTF
.	.	TRBV29-1	TRBJ2-1	TGCAGCGTTGAGGGAGACGGGGAGCAGTTCTTC	CSVEGDGEQFF
.	.	TRBV27	TRBJ1-3	TGTGCCAGCAGTTTGACGGGCTCTGGAAACACCATATATTTT	CASSLTGSGNTIYF
.	.	TRBV5-4	TRBJ2-7	TGTGCCAGCAGCTTGGGGGGCCTGGAGGGCTTCAACGAGCAGTACTTC	CASSLGGLEGFNEQYF
.	.	TRBV4-1	TRBJ2-2	TGCGCCAGCAGCCACCAGGGTATCAGGAACACCGGGGAGCTGTTTTTT	CASSHQGIRNTGELFF
.	.	TRBV28	TRBJ2-1	TGTGCCAGCAGTGTACAGACTAGACCGGGGGAGCAGTTCTTC	CASSVQTRPGEQFF
.	.	TRBV28	TRBJ1-5	TGTGCCAGCAGAAAGGGTGAGAATCAGCCCCAGCATTTT	CASRKGENQPQHF
.	.	TRBV19	TRBJ2-3	TGTGCCAGTAGTATACGTGGGGATGAGGTTACGCAGTATTTT	CASSIRGDEVTQYF
.	.	TRBV18	TRBJ2-6	TGTGCCAGCTCACCAACGGTGGGGCACCACTCTGGGGCCAACGTCCTGACTTTC	CASSPTVGHHSGANVLTF
.	.	TRBV19	TRBJ2-1	TGTGCCAGCAGAGCGGCAGGTGCCTACAATGAGCAGTTCTTC	CASRAAGAYNEQFF
.	.	TRBV7-3	TRBJ1-1	TGTGCCAGCAGCCTCCAAAAGTACAGTGAAGCTTTCTTT	CASSLQKYSEAFF
.	.	TRBV7-3	TRBJ2-1	TGTGCCAGCAGCTTATCCAGCCGCAATGAGCAGTTCTTC	CASSLSSRNEQFF
.	.	TRBV29-1	TRBJ2-3	TGCAGCGTTGAAGATTTTAGCGGATACACAGATACGCAGTATTTT	CSVEDFSGYTDTQYF
.	.	TRBV7-6	TRBJ2-1	TGTGCCAGCAGCTTAGGGACACCGACCTACAATGAGCAGTTCTTC	CASSLGTPTYNEQFF
.	.	TRBV5-6	TRBJ2-7	TGTGCCAGCAGGGGGGCGACAGTTGAAGATTACGAGCAGTACTTC	CASRGATVEDYEQYF
few	.	TRBV30	TRBJ1-1	TGTGCCTGGGACTTAGGGCAGCTGGGTACTGAAGCTTTCTTT	CAWDLGQLGTEAFF